The text below deals with one TCR beta chain. This sample is part of a study of blood T cell repertoires in COVID-19. Overall study: Acute and convalescent COVID-19 specimens originated in the United States, Italy and Spain. The cDNA or gDNA used as material had been derived from T cells, B-cell-depleted T cells, or PBMCs.

Measured with immunoSEQ multiplex PCR; TCRdb has only the in-frame clones, and not every one. The table shows approximately 240,000 clones, with about 80% occurring only once. Germline values: CDR1 LGHNA, CDR2 YNFKEQ. The CDR3 runs 14 residues. V shed 3 bases, J shed 1 base, and the junction held 2 bases outside the gene matches. This chain joins TRBV4-2 and TRBJ2-7; 8 nucleotides agree with TRBD2. The sample comprised peripheral blood. The receptor comes from a woman over 75 with active or convalescent COVID-19. CDR3 nucleotide sequence: TGTGCCAGCAGCCAGGGCGGGGGGTCCTACGAGCAGTACTTC. Translating gives CASSQGGGSYEQYF.